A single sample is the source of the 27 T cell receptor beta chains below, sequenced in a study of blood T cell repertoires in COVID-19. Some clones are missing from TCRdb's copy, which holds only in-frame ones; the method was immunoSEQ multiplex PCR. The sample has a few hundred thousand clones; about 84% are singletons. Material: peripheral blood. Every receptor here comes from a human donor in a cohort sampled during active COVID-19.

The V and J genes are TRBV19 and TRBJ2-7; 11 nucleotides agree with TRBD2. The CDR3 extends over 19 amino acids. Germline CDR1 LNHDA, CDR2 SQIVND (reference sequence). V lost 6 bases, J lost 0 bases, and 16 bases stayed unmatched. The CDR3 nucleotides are TGTGCCAGTAGAACCGGGACTAGCGGACTCATACCCTTCTCCTACGAGCAGTACTTC. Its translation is CASRTGTSGLIPFSYEQYF.

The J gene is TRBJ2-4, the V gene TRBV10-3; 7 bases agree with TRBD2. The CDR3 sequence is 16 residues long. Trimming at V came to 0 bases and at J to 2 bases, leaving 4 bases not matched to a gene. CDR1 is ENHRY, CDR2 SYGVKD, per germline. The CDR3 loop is CAISESGGSTKNIQYF. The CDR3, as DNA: TGTGCCATCAGTGAGTCCGGCGGGAGTACCAAAAACATTCAGTACTTC.

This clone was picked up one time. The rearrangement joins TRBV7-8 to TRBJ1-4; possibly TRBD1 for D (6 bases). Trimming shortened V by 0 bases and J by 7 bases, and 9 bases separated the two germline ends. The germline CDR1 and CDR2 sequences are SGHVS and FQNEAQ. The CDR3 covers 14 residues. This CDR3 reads CASSLAGGGEKLFF. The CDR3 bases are TGTGCCAGCAGCTTAGCTGGGGGCGGTGAAAAACTGTTTTTT.

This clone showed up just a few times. CDR3 DNA: TGTGCCATGCAGACAGGAACTAACACTGAAGCTTTCTTT. Protein product: CAMQTGTNTEAFF. This sequence joins TRBV2 and TRBJ1-1; a weak D match, TRBD1 (6 bases). This CDR3 spans 13 amino acids. Trimming removed 10 bases from V and 2 bases from J, with 14 bases in between. Germline V gives CDR1 SNHLY, CDR2 FYNNEI.

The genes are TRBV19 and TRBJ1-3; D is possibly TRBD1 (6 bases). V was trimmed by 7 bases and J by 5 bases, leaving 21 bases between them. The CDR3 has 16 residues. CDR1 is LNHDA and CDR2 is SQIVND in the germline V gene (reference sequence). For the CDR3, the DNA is TGTGCCAGTACCCATCGGGGGGCAGAGTTGAGAAACACCATATATTTT. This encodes CASTHRGAELRNTIYF.

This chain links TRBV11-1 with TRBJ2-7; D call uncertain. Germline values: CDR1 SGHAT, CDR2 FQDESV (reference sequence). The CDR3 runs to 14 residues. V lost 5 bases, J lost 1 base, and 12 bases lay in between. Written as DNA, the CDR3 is TGTGCCAGCAGCAAGGAGTTTCAGTCCTACGAGCAGTACTTC. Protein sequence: CASSKEFQSYEQYF. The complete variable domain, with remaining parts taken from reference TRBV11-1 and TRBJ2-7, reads EAEVAQSPRYKITEKSQAVAFWCDPISGHATLYWYRQILGQGPELLVQFQDESVVDDSQLPKDRFSAERLKGVDSTLKIQPAELGDSAMYLCASSKEFQSYEQYFGPGTRLTVT.

This CDR3 is CASSYGQGSRGYTF. The CDR3 coding sequence is TGTGCCAGCAGTTACGGACAGGGTAGCCGGGGCTACACCTTC. The rearrangement uses TRBV2 and TRBJ1-2; TRBD1 aligns across 8 bases. The germline CDR1 and CDR2 sequences are SNHLY and FYNNEI. The CDR3 covers 14 residues. The V gene end was trimmed by 5 bases and the J gene end by 8 bases; junction bases not matched to a gene: 10.

The CDR3 sequence: CASSLLAGRPSYEQYF. CDR3 coding DNA: TGTGCCAGCAGTTTACTAGCGGGAAGGCCTTCCTACGAGCAGTACTTC. The rearrangement joins TRBV6-2 or TRBV6-3 to TRBJ2-7; 10 bases fit TRBD2. The CDR3 is made up of 16 amino acids. With V trimmed by 4 bases and J by 1 base, 7 bases remained unmatched. Germline V gene sequence: CDR1 MNHEY, CDR2 SVGEGT.

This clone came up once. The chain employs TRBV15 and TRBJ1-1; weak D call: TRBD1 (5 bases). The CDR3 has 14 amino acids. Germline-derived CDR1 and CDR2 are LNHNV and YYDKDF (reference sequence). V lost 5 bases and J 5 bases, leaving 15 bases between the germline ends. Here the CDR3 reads CATSPRGWGTEAFF. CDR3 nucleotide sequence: TGTGCCACCAGCCCGCGGGGGTGGGGGACTGAAGCTTTCTTT.

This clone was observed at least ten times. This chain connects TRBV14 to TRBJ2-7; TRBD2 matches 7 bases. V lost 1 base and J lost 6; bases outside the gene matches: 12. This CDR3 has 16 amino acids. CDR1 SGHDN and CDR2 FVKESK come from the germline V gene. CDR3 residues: CASSQGPGGSAPEQYF. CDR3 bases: TGTGCCAGCAGCCAAGGTCCTGGCGGGAGTGCGCCCGAGCAGTACTTC.

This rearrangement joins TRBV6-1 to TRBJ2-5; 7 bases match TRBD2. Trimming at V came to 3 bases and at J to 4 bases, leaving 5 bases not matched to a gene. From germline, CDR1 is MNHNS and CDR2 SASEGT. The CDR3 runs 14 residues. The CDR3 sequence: CASSDIGRGETQYF. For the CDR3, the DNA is TGTGCCAGCAGTGATATAGGGAGGGGAGAGACCCAGTACTTC.

The CDR3, as DNA: TGTGCCAGCTCACTTTATACTAGGACAGATACGCAGTATTTT. Protein product: CASSLYTRTDTQYF. This chain uses TRBV18 with TRBJ2-3; possibly TRBD2 for D (5 bases). This CDR3 spans 14 amino acids. V gave up 4 bases and J gave up 3 bases, with 11 bases separating them. CDR1 is KGHSH and CDR2 is LQKENI in the germline V gene.

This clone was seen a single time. This chain's CDR3 is CSVGLPSSYNEQFF. The CDR3 DNA follows: TGCAGCGTTGGACTACCGAGCTCCTACAATGAGCAGTTCTTC. The chain couples TRBV29-1 to TRBJ2-1; perhaps TRBD2 as D (5 bases). The germline V gene has CDR1 SQVTM and CDR2 ANQGSEA. Trimming pared 4 bases from V and 0 bases from J, leaving 10 bases between. The CDR3 spans 14 residues.

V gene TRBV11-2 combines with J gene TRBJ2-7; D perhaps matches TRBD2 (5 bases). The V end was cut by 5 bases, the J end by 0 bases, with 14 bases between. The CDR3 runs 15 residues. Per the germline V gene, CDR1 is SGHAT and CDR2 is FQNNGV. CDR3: CASSPWERSSYEQYF. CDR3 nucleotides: TGTGCCAGCAGCCCGTGGGAGCGGAGCTCCTACGAGCAGTACTTC.

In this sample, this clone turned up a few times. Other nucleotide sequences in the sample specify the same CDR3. The CDR3 sequence is CASSMDRGSTDTQYF. The CDR3 nucleotides are TGTGCCAGTAGTATGGACAGGGGGAGCACAGATACGCAGTATTTT. The chain links TRBV19 to TRBJ2-3, with TRBD1 identical over 10 bases. Germline V gives CDR1 LNHDA, CDR2 SQIVND (reference sequence). The V segment lost 3 bases and the J segment 0 bases; nucleotides outside the gene matches: 0. This CDR3 is 15 amino acids long.

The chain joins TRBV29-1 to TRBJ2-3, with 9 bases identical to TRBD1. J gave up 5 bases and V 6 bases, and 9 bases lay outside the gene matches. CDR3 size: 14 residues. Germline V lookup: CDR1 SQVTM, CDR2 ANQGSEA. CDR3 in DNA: TGCAGCGTCTCGAAGGGACAGGGAGGAGATACGCAGTATTTT. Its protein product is CSVSKGQGGDTQYF.

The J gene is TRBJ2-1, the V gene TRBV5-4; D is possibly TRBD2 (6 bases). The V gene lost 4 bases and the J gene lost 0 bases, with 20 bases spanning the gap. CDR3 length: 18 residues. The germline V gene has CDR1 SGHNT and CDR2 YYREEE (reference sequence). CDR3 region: CASSKALAALASYNEQFF. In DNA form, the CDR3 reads TGTGCCAGCAGCAAGGCTTTAGCGGCACTAGCCTCCTACAATGAGCAGTTCTTC.

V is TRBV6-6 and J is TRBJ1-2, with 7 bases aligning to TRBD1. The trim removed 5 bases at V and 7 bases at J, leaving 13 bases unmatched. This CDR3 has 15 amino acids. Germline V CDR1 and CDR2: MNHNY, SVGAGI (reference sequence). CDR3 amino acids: CASSQGGPSPRGYTF. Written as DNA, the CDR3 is TGTGCCAGCAGTCAGGGGGGGCCCAGCCCTCGTGGCTACACCTTC.

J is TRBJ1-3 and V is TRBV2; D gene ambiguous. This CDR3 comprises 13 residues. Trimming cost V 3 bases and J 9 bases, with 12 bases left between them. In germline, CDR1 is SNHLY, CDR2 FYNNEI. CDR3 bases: TGTGCCAGCAGTGAGCCAGGTTTTGGCACCATATATTTT. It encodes CASSEPGFGTIYF.

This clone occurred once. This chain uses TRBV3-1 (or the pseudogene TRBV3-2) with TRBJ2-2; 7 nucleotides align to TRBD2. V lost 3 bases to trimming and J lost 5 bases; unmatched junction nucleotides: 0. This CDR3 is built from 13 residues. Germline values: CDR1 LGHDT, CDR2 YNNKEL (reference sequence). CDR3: CASSHGRTGELFF. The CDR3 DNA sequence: TGTGCCAGCAGCCACGGGAGGACCGGGGAGCTGTTTTTT.

The CDR3 loop reads CASSYSFRETQYF. The DNA of the CDR3 is TGTGCCAGCAGCTACTCTTTCCGGGAGACCCAGTACTTC. The rearrangement joins TRBV7-6 to TRBJ2-5; D is unclear. Between the trimmed V and J ends, which lost 4 bases and 5 bases, there was a span of 11 bases. Germline V CDR1 and CDR2: SGHVS, FNYEAQ. This CDR3 region has 13 residues.

The CDR3 sequence: CASSSYSKNNEQFF. The CDR3 coding sequence is TGTGCCAGCAGTTCGTACAGCAAGAACAATGAGCAGTTCTTC. This chain joins TRBV6-2 or TRBV6-3 and TRBJ2-1, with D unresolved. Germline V CDR1 and CDR2: MNHEY, SVGEGT. This CDR3 is built from 14 residues. V lost 4 bases and J lost 5, with 12 bases in between.

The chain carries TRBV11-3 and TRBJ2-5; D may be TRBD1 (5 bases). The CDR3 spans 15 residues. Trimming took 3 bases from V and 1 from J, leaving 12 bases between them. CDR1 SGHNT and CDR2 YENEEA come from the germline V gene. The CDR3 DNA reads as TGTGCCAGCAGCTTCGGTTCAGGGCGCCAAGAGACCCAGTACTTC. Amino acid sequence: CASSFGSGRQETQYF.

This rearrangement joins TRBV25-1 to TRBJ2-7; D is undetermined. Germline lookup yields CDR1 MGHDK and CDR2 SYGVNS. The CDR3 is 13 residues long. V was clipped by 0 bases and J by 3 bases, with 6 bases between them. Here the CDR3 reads CASSEYPSYEQYF. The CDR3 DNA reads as TGTGCCAGCAGTGAATATCCCAGCTACGAGCAGTACTTC.

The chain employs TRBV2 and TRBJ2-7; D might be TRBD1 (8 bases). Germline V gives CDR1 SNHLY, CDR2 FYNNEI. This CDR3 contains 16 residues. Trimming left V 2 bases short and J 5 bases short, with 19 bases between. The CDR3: CASSEREAGGNHEQYF. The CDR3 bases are TGTGCCAGCAGTGAACGGGAGGCAGGGGGCAACCACGAGCAGTACTTC.

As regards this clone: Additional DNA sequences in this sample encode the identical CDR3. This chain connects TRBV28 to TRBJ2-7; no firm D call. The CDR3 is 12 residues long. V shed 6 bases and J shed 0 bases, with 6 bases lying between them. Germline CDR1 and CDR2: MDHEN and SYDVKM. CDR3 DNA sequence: TGTGCCAGCAGCCTGAGCTCCTACGAGCAGTACTTC. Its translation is CASSLSSYEQYF.

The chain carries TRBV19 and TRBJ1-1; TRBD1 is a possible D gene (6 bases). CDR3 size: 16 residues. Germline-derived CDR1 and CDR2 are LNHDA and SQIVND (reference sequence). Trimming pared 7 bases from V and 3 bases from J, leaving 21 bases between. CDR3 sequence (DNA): TGTGCCAGTATCCGGGCCGGACTGCGGGGGCACACTGAAGCTTTCTTT. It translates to CASIRAGLRGHTEAFF.